This TCR beta chain was documented in a study of T cell repertoires in cytomegalovirus infection. Each CDR3 protein is one row after TCRdb ran MiXCR on the reads. The sample gives 85,000 to 130,000 distinct CDR3 sequences, less than 25% of which show up once; roughly two fifths is in the top ten. The V and J ends lost 2 bases and 0 bases respectively, with 13 bases between them. CDR3 length: 17 residues. CDR1 is SGHVS, CDR2 FNYEAQ, per germline. This clonotype was recorded at least ten times. The V gene is TRBV7-6, the J gene TRBJ1-4, with no clear D. The receptor was derived from a human donor in good health (CMV status not recorded). Some clones in this sample may be carry-over from other donors' samples. Sequenced material: CD8+ T cells from PBMCs. DNA for the CDR3: TGTGCCAGCAGCTTAACGGTATCGGGTACAACTAATGAAAAACTGTTTTTT. It is translated as CASSLTVSGTTNEKLFF.